This is a list of T cell receptor beta chains from one sample in a study of cytomegalovirus exposure and HLA in healthy donors. Sequenced by immunoSEQ multiplex PCR; TCRdb stores in-frame clones only, minus some. The sample lists about 140,000 clones, 80% occurring once. Input material: PBMCs. These receptor sequences come from a man in his forties in good health and CMV-seronegative. The CDR3 runs from the conserved cysteine through the conserved F or W. The D gene is left open where the match is weak. Clone size is given for some rows only: seen once, a few or many times, or a class if the clone is expanded.

>TRBV25-1|-|TRBJ2-5|TRBD2
TGTGCCAGCAGCCTCCACCGACCCGGGCGGGGGGAGACCCAGTACTTC
CASSLHRPGRGETQYF
>TRBV6-6|-|TRBJ2-1|TRBD2
TGTGCCAGCAGTCCCTTTCTGCGGGGGGCCAACAATGAGCAGTTCTTC
CASSPFLRGANNEQFF
>TRBV10-3|-|TRBJ1-1|-
TGTGCCATCAGCGACTCCGCCACAGGGTCGGGCACTGAAGCTTTCTTT
CAISDSATGSGTEAFF
>TRBV27|-|TRBJ1-2|-
TGTGCCAGCAGTTTATTACCGGGGGGACGGGGTTTCTATGGCTACACCTTC
CASSLLPGGRGFYGYTF
>TRBV9|once|TRBJ2-1|TRBD1
TGTGCCAGCAGAGAGATCGACAGGGGCAATGAGCAGTTCTTC
CASREIDRGNEQFF
>TRBV19|once|TRBJ1-1|TRBD1
TGTGCCAGTATGCGTATGCCGACAGGGAACACTGAGGCTTTCTTT
CASMRMPTGNTEAFF
>TRBV7-2|-|TRBJ2-6|-
TGTGCCAGCAGCTTAGGAGGCTCTGGGGCCAACGTCCTGACTTTC
CASSLGGSGANVLTF
>TRBV5-1|once|TRBJ1-3|TRBD1
TGCGCCAGCAGCTTGGGACCCGGGACAGGGGGGACCTCCTCTGGAAACACCATATATTTT
CASSLGPGTGGTSSGNTIYF
>TRBV6-5|-|TRBJ2-2|TRBD1
TGTGCCAGCAGTTACCAGGGACAGGGTATAACGGAGCTGTTTTTT
CASSYQGQGITELFF
>TRBV28|-|TRBJ2-5|TRBD1
TGTGCCAGCAGTTTCTCATTGGGGACAGCTCCTCAAGAGACCCAGTACTTC
CASSFSLGTAPQETQYF
>TRBV12-5|once|TRBJ2-3|-
TGTGCTAGTGGCACTACTCAGGGTTGGGGTGCAGATACGCAGTATTTT
CASGTTQGWGADTQYF
>TRBV6-5|-|TRBJ1-4|-
TGTGCCAGCAGCGGGGGGTATGGGGAGGGAGAAAAACTGTTTTTT
CASSGGYGEGEKLFF
>TRBV14|once|TRBJ1-1|TRBD1
TGTGCCAGCAGCCAAGATTGGCCCCGGACAGGGGGGATGAACACTGAAGCTTTCTTT
CASSQDWPRTGGMNTEAFF
>TRBV30|-|TRBJ1-6|TRBD1
TGTGCGCAAGACAGGGGAAATAATTCCCCCCTCCACTTT
CAQDRGNNSPLHF
>TRBV5-4|-|TRBJ1-4|TRBD1
TGTGCCAGCAGCTTGGGGGGGACAGGGGGCGGTAATGAAAAACTGTTTTTT
CASSLGGTGGGNEKLFF
>TRBV10-3|-|TRBJ1-1|TRBD1
TGTGCCATCAGTGAGTCGGGACAGTGGAACACTGAAGCTTTCTTT
CAISESGQWNTEAFF
>TRBV5-6|-|TRBJ2-7|TRBD1
TGTGCCAGCAGCTTGGTCGCAGGGGGCTTCTACGAGCAGTACTTC
CASSLVAGGFYEQYF
>TRBV18|-|TRBJ1-1|-
TGTGCCAGCTCACTCACGGTTGAGATGAACACTGAAGCTTTCTTT
CASSLTVEMNTEAFF
>TRBV20-1|-|TRBJ1-1|-
TGCAGTGTCGCCGGGGTCACTGAAGCTTTCTTT
CSVAGVTEAFF
>TRBV9|-|TRBJ2-4|TRBD2
TGTGCCAGCAGCCCAGGGACTAGCGGGGGCTGGGACATTCAGTACTTC
CASSPGTSGGWDIQYF
>TRBV29-1|few|TRBJ2-3|TRBD2
TGCAGCGCTCCGCCCACTAGCGGGAGGACAGATACGCAGTATTTT
CSAPPTSGRTDTQYF
>TRBV7-9|-|TRBJ1-3|-
TGTGCCAGCAGCTTAAGTCCCGGGTCTGGAAACACCATATATTTT
CASSLSPGSGNTIYF
>TRBV29-1|-|TRBJ2-1|TRBD2
TGCAGCGTTGACCGACTAGCGGGGGGCCCCAGCTCCTACAATGAGCAGTTCTTC
CSVDRLAGGPSSYNEQFF
>TRBV19|-|TRBJ1-1|-
TGTGCCAGTAGTATCCAGATGAACACTGAAGCTTTCTTT
CASSIQMNTEAFF
>TRBV6-5|-|TRBJ1-6|TRBD1
TGTGCCAGCAGACCGCCGCAGGGGGATAATTCACCCCTCCACTTT
CASRPPQGDNSPLHF
>TRBV6-5|-|TRBJ2-7|TRBD1
TGTGCCAGCTCGTTAGGGACAGGGGGCTACGAGCAGTACTTC
CASSLGTGGYEQYF
>TRBV9|-|TRBJ1-1|-
TGTGCCAGCAGCCCCAGGGTCATGAACACTGAAGCTTTCTTT
CASSPRVMNTEAFF
>TRBV5-1|-|TRBJ1-5|TRBD1
TGCGCCAGCAGCCTCGACAGGGGAAGCAATCAGCCCCAGCATTTT
CASSLDRGSNQPQHF
>TRBV7-3|-|TRBJ1-5|TRBD1
TGTGCCAGCAGGAGGGACAGGGGGCTTGATCAGCCCCAGCATTTT
CASRRDRGLDQPQHF
>TRBV7-2|few|TRBJ2-7|-
TGTGCCAGCAGCTTATTGGGTGGAGCGGAAGGATCCTACGAGCAGTACTTC
CASSLLGGAEGSYEQYF
>TRBV5-4|-|TRBJ2-4|TRBD1
TGTGCCAGCAGCTTGGGAGGGACAGGGGTAACCAAAAACATTCAGTACTTC
CASSLGGTGVTKNIQYF
>TRBV2|-|TRBJ2-5|TRBD2
TGTGCCAGCAGATTACTAGCGGGGGGGGGAGAGACCCAGTACTTC
CASRLLAGGGETQYF
>TRBV28|-|TRBJ2-1|-
TGTGCCAGCATCGGCAATGAGCAGTTCTTC
CASIGNEQFF
>TRBV6-5|-|TRBJ1-1|-
TGTGCCAGCAGTTACGGCGGGGCTGAAGCTTTCTTC
CASSYGGAEAFF
>TRBV18|-|TRBJ1-1|-
TGTGCCAGCTCACCATTGGACACTGACACTGAAGCTTTCTTT
CASSPLDTDTEAFF
>TRBV28|-|TRBJ1-2|TRBD1
TGTGCCAGCAGTTTAGGACAGGGCGGTTATGGCTACACCTTC
CASSLGQGGYGYTF
>TRBV6-5|once|TRBJ2-7|-
TGTGCCAGCAGTCGCGACAGGAGCTCCTACGAGCAGTACTTC
CASSRDRSSYEQYF
>TRBV27|-|TRBJ2-1|-
TGTGCCAGCAGTGACAGGTACAATGAGCAGTTCTTC
CASSDRYNEQFF
>TRBV7-2|-|TRBJ1-6|TRBD1
TGTGCCAGCAGCTTAGTCCACAGGGGTAATGATTCACCCCTCCACTTT
CASSLVHRGNDSPLHF
>TRBV7-9|once|TRBJ2-5|TRBD2
TGTGCCAGCAGCTTTAGCGGGGGGGCGGAGACCCAGTACTTC
CASSFSGGAETQYF